This T cell receptor (beta chain) was sequenced in a study of Ad26.COV2.S vaccination and SARS-CoV-2 variants. At the level of the study: Administration of Ad26.COV2.S was intramuscular, either once or twice 56 days apart.

Assay used: immunoSEQ multiplex PCR; TCRdb lists only in-frame clones, some missing. Of 350,000 to 400,000 clones listed, 70% to 90% are singletons. Treatment reported: some 20 received Ad26.COV2.S at low or high dose, single or two shots; 5 received placebo; per-sample allocation not given. After the first vaccine or placebo injection, samples were drawn on day 63. General study points: Vaccinees showed greater spike-specific TCR breadth than placebo recipients.

V shed 6 bases and J 2 bases; nucleotides not matched to a gene: 8. The length of the CDR3 is 15 residues. Germline V lookup: CDR1 MNHEY, CDR2 SMNVEV (reference sequence). This clone showed up just a few times. Its antigen is as yet unknown. The sequence derives from a person between 18 and 59 years old who received the Ad26.COV2.S COVID-19 vaccine or a placebo. The chain joins TRBV27 to TRBJ2-5; 8 positions match TRBD1. The material was peripheral blood, obtained in a trial of Ad26.COV2.S vaccine versus placebo. The chain's CDR3 is CASRKDRGLQETQYF. CDR3 nucleotide sequence: TGTGCCAGCAGGAAAGACAGGGGATTACAAGAGACCCAGTACTTC.